The 19 T cell receptor beta chains reported below all come from one sample, sequenced in a study of T cell responses to AZD1222 COVID-19 vaccine. TCRdb's copy holds only in-frame clones and misses some; the assay was immunoSEQ multiplex PCR. The sample carries more than 95,000 clones, 88% recorded once. The sequencing here drew on peripheral blood, taken 28 days after the second AZD1222 dose. The receptor source for this set is an adult who received the AZD1222 COVID-19 vaccine.

The chain recombines TRBV10-3 with TRBJ2-3, with TRBD2 matching over 7 bases. The CDR3 covers 14 residues. The V gene end was trimmed by 6 bases and the J gene end by 2 bases; junction bases not matched to a gene: 5. Germline CDR1 is ENHRY and CDR2 is SYGVKD. The CDR3 DNA reads as TGTGCCATCAGATCTGGACTAGACACAGATACGCAGTATTTT. Its translation is CAIRSGLDTDTQYF.

The V and J genes are TRBV5-4 and TRBJ2-3; no definite D call. The CDR3 is made up of 13 amino acids. Trimming left V 5 bases short and J 2 bases short, with 9 bases between. Per the germline V gene, CDR1 is SGHNT and CDR2 is YYREEE (reference sequence). CDR3 region: CASSPGPTDTQYF. CDR3 DNA sequence: TGTGCCAGCAGTCCCGGCCCCACAGATACGCAGTATTTT.

This sequence joins TRBV19 and TRBJ1-6; the match to TRBD1 covers 10 bases. The CDR3 is 14 amino acids. Germline lookup yields CDR1 LNHDA and CDR2 SQIVND (reference sequence). V was pared by 6 bases and J by 6 bases, with 2 bases of the junction left unmatched. DNA of the CDR3: TGTGCCAGTAGGGGGACAGGGGCTAATTCACCCCTCCACTTT. Amino acid sequence: CASRGTGANSPLHF.

V gene TRBV9 combines with J gene TRBJ2-7; D is unresolved. This CDR3 has 14 residues. Germline V gives CDR1 SGDLS, CDR2 YYNGEE. V gave up 0 bases and J gave up 3 bases, with 10 bases separating them. CDR3 in amino acids: CASSVAPESYEQYF. CDR3 DNA sequence: TGTGCCAGCAGCGTAGCTCCGGAGAGCTACGAGCAGTACTTC.

The chain has TRBV7-7 and TRBJ2-1, with a tentative D call TRBD2 (6 bases). CDR1 is SSHAT and CDR2 is FNYEAQ in the germline V gene (reference sequence). V was trimmed by 4 bases and J by 1 base, leaving 14 bases between them. The CDR3 has 16 amino acids. Here the CDR3 reads CASSSGRLVSYNEQFF. The CDR3 DNA reads TGTGCCAGCAGCTCGGGTCGACTAGTTTCCTACAATGAGCAGTTCTTC.

A single count supports this clone. The gene calls are TRBV11-3 and TRBJ2-5; the D gene is possibly TRBD2 (5 bases). The length of the CDR3 is 14 residues. The germline V gene encodes CDR1 SGHNT and CDR2 YENEEA. Trimming pared 3 bases from V and 1 base from J, leaving 9 bases between. CDR3 nucleotides: TGTGCCAGCAGCTTGGACTCGATCCAAGAGACCCAGTACTTC. It encodes CASSLDSIQETQYF.

CDR3 in amino acids: CASSLTAGDNSPLHF. As DNA, the CDR3 is TGTGCCAGCAGCTTAACAGCAGGGGATAATTCACCCCTCCACTTT. The chain couples TRBV7-3 to TRBJ1-6; tentatively, D is TRBD1 (6 bases). Germline CDR1 and CDR2: SGHTA and FQGTGA. V lost 0 bases and J 5 bases, leaving 8 bases between the germline ends. The CDR3 contains 15 residues.

The chain has TRBV14 and TRBJ2-7; tentative D call: TRBD1 (6 bases). CDR3 length: 13 amino acids. Germline CDR1 reads SGHDN; CDR2 reads FVKESK. V shed 4 bases and J shed 5 bases, with 12 bases lying between them. The CDR3 nucleotides read TGTGCCAGCAGCCCTAGGGGGATCGACGAGCAGTACTTC. Amino acids: CASSPRGIDEQYF.

The rearrangement uses TRBV19 and TRBJ1-4; D might be TRBD1 (5 bases). Germline lookup yields CDR1 LNHDA and CDR2 SQIVND (reference sequence). The CDR3 has 17 residues. The V end lost 0 bases, the J end lost 5 bases, and 16 bases lay between the germline ends. CDR3 residues: CASSIEPSGHSNEKLFF. The CDR3, as DNA: TGTGCCAGTAGTATAGAGCCCTCCGGACACTCAAATGAAAAACTGTTTTTT. Full variable domain (outside the CDR3, taken from reference TRBV19 and TRBJ1-4): DGGITQSPKYLFRKEGQNVTLSCEQNLNHDAMYWYRQDPGQGLRLIYYSQIVNDFQKGDIAEGYSVSREKKESFPLTVTSAQKNPTAFYLCASSIEPSGHSNEKLFFGSGTQLSVL.

This clone was seen only a few times. The V gene is TRBV6-4, the J gene TRBJ2-3, with 8 bases aligning to TRBD2. The length of the CDR3 is 13 residues. Germline V gene data show CDR1 as MRHNA and CDR2 as SNTAGT. The ends lost 6 bases at V and 2 bases at J; junction bases unmatched: 1. The CDR3 spells CASSGRATDTQYF. CDR3 DNA: TGTGCCAGCAGCGGGAGGGCCACAGATACGCAGTATTTT.

The chain uses TRBV6-2 or TRBV6-3 and TRBJ2-2; 7 bases are a match to TRBD1. CDR1 MNHEY and CDR2 SVGEGT come from the germline V gene. V lost 2 bases and J lost 1; bases outside the gene matches: 4. This CDR3 contains 16 residues. The CDR3 loop is CASSYPDRQNTGELFF. In DNA form, the CDR3 reads TGTGCCAGCAGTTACCCGGACAGGCAGAACACCGGGGAGCTGTTTTTT.

This chain connects TRBV9 to TRBJ1-6; tentatively, D is TRBD1 (5 bases). Looked up from germline, CDR1 is SGDLS and CDR2 is YYNGEE. Trimming shortened V by 3 bases and J by 5 bases, and 24 bases separated the two germline ends. The CDR3 has 19 residues. Here the CDR3 DNA reads TGTGCCAGCAGCGCCGACAGCCAAACCCCGGGCGCCGATAATTCACCCCTCCACTTT. Translated, it gives CASSADSQTPGADNSPLHF.

This chain uses TRBV12-5 with TRBJ1-1; D perhaps matches TRBD1 (5 bases). Trimming cost V 1 base and J 5 bases, with 11 bases left between them. Germline CDR1 LGHNT, CDR2 FRNRAP. The CDR3 runs 14 residues. The CDR3 sequence: CASGLAGHRTEAFF. In DNA form, the CDR3 reads TGTGCTAGTGGTTTGGCAGGGCACAGGACTGAAGCTTTCTTT.

The chain joins TRBV7-9 to TRBJ2-5; perhaps TRBD2 as D (5 bases). CDR1 is SEHNR, CDR2 FQNEAQ, per germline (reference sequence). The CDR3 spans 14 residues. Between the trimmed V and J ends, which lost 4 bases and 5 bases, there was a span of 14 bases. The CDR3 DNA reads as TGTGCCAGCAGCTGGGCGGGTTCTGGGGAGACCCAGTACTTC. The encoded protein is CASSWAGSGETQYF.

V usage is TRBV3-1 (or the pseudogene TRBV3-2) and J usage is TRBJ1-6; 7 bases line up with TRBD1. Losses at the gene ends were 4 bases for V and 5 bases for J; bases not matched to a gene: 5. This CDR3 is 15 amino acids long. Germline CDR1 and CDR2: LGHDT and YNNKEL (reference sequence). This CDR3 is CASSLLGTDNSPLHF. The CDR3 DNA is TGTGCCAGCAGCCTGCTAGGGACAGATAATTCACCCCTCCACTTT.

The chain carries TRBV14 and TRBJ1-1, with D perhaps matching TRBD1 (5 bases). Per the germline V gene, CDR1 is SGHDN and CDR2 is FVKESK. Trimming took 4 bases from V and 7 from J, leaving 10 bases between them. The CDR3 spans 12 residues. The CDR3 reads CASSRSRVEAFF. CDR3 nucleotides: TGTGCCAGCAGCCGAAGCAGGGTTGAAGCTTTCTTT.

The chain joins TRBV10-3 to TRBJ1-2; D remains ambiguous. Between the trimmed V and J ends, which lost 10 bases and 2 bases, there was a span of 14 bases. This CDR3 has 13 residues. The germline V gene encodes CDR1 ENHRY and CDR2 SYGVKD. The chain's CDR3 is CATGTQTNYGYTF. CDR3 sequence (DNA): TGTGCCACCGGAACCCAGACCAACTATGGCTACACCTTC.

The V call is TRBV7-9, the J call TRBJ2-7; TRBD2 aligns across 14 bases. CDR3 length equals 16 residues. V was pared by 6 bases and J by 3 bases, with 7 bases of the junction left unmatched. Per the germline V gene, CDR1 is SEHNR and CDR2 is FQNEAQ (reference sequence). CDR3 nucleotides: TGTGCCAGCAGTCAAGGACTAGCGGGAGGAATCTACGAGCAGTACTTC. This encodes CASSQGLAGGIYEQYF.

This rearrangement joins TRBV12-3 or TRBV12-4 to TRBJ2-3; D not resolved. The V end lost 6 bases, the J end lost 7 bases, and 14 bases lay between the germline ends. The CDR3 consists of 13 residues. CDR3 sequence: CASSPEAIHTQYF. CDR3 in DNA: TGTGCCAGCAGCCCCGAAGCAATCCATACGCAGTATTTT.